This T cell receptor beta chain was sequenced for a study of blood T cell repertoires in COVID-19. This table comes from immunoSEQ multiplex PCR, and its TCRdb copy is limited to in-frame clones, with some not included. In the table there are some 290,000 clones, around 86% of which are singletons. V gave up 6 bases and J gave up 7 bases, with 12 bases separating them. The CDR3 is made up of 13 amino acids. Per germline, CDR1 WNHNN and CDR2 SYGVQD (reference sequence). The receptor's source is a woman aged 55 to 70 with active or convalescent COVID-19. Input material: peripheral blood. This chain connects TRBV10-1 to TRBJ2-2; D might be TRBD1 (7 bases). The CDR3 region has the DNA TGCGCCAGCAGGGCAGGGGGGAACGGGGAGCTGTTTTTT. It yields the protein CASRAGGNGELFF.